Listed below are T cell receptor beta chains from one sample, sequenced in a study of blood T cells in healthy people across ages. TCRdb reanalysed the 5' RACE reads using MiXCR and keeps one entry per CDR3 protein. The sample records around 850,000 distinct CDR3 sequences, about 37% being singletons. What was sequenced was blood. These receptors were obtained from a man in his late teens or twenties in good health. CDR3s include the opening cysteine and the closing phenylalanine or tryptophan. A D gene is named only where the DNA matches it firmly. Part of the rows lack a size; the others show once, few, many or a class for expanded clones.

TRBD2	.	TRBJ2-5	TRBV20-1	CSAPTSGEETQYF	TGCAGTGCTCCGACTAGCGGGGAAGAGACCCAGTACTTC
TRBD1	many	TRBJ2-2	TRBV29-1	CSAEGTEGNTGELFF	TGCAGCGCCGAAGGGACAGAGGGGAACACCGGGGAGCTGTTTTTT
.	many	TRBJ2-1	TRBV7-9	CASSLGDQDNEQFF	TGTGCCAGCAGCTTAGGGGACCAAGACAATGAGCAGTTCTTC
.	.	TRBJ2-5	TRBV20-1	CSARDRDRRETQYF	TGCAGTGCTAGAGACAGGGACCGACGGGAGACCCAGTACTTC
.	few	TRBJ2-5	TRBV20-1	CSAREPQGQETQYF	TGCAGTGCTAGAGAGCCACAGGGCCAAGAGACCCAGTACTTC
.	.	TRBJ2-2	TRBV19	CASSIIAGELFF	TGTGCCAGTAGTATCATAGCCGGGGAGCTGTTTTTT
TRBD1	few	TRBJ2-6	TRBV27	CASSKTGDSSGANVLTF	TGTGCCAGCAGTAAAACAGGGGATAGCTCTGGGGCCAACGTCCTGACTTTC
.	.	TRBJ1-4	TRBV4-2	CASSQDSRNVLNEKLFF	TGTGCCAGCAGCCAAGATTCCCGAAACGTTCTTAATGAAAAACTGTTTTTT
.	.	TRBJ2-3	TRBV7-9	CASSAGLTSTDTQYF	TGTGCCAGCAGCGCGGGACTTACTAGCACAGATACGCAGTATTTT
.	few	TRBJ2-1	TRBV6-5	CASSYLFGSEQFF	TGTGCCAGCAGTTACCTCTTTGGGAGTGAGCAGTTCTTC
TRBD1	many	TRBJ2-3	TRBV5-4	CASSSGQGTDTQYF	TGTGCCAGCAGCTCCGGACAGGGGACAGATACGCAGTATTTT
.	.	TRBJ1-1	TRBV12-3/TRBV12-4	CASSLGAQGRTEAFF	TGTGCCAGCAGTTTAGGTGCCCAGGGTCGAACTGAAGCTTTCTTT
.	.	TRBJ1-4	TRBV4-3	CVSSPDGSTNEKLFF	TGCGTCAGCAGCCCGGACGGATCAACTAATGAAAAACTGTTTTTT
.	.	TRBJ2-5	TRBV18	CASSPSQGLGETQYF	TGTGCCAGCTCACCCTCGCAGGGGTTGGGAGAGACCCAGTACTTC
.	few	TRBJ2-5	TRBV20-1	CSTSPRETQYF	TGCAGCACTAGCCCTAGGGAGACCCAGTACTTC
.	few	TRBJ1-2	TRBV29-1	CSVDVPYTF	TGCAGCGTTGATGTGCCCTACACCTTC
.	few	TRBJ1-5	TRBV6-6	CASSYSRGVGQPQHF	TGTGCCAGCAGTTACTCGAGAGGGGTTGGACAGCCCCAGCATTTT
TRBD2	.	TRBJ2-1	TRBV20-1	CSEAPRGGLETQFF	TGCAGTGAAGCACCGCGGGGGGGACTTGAGACCCAGTTCTTC
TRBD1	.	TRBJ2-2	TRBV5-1	CASSLAWTGGFTGELFF	TGCGCCAGCAGCTTGGCCTGGACAGGGGGGTTCACCGGGGAGCTGTTTTTT
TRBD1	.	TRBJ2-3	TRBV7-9	CASSPAGQGMADTQYF	TGTGCCAGCAGCCCAGCGGGACAGGGGATGGCAGATACGCAGTATTTT
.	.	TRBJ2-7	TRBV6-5	CASSEDLAEQYF	TGTGCCAGCAGTGAGGACCTCGCCGAGCAGTACTTC
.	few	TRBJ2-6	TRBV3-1	CASSPEISGANVLTF	TGTGCCAGCAGCCCTGAAATCTCTGGGGCCAACGTCCTGACTTTC
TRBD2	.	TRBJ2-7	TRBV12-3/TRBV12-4	CASSLVAGGPSSYEQYF	TGTGCCAGCAGTTTGGTAGCGGGGGGTCCCAGCTCCTACGAGCAGTACTTC
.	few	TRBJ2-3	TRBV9	CASSEARGTLPADTQYF	TGTGCCAGCAGCGAAGCCCGAGGGACTCTCCCGGCAGATACGCAGTATTTT
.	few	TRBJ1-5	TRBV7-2	CASSLSPGPNQPQHF	TGTGCCAGCAGCTTATCTCCTGGGCCGAATCAGCCCCAGCATTTT
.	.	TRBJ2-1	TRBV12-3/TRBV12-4	CASSLGLGGHEQFF	TGTGCCAGCAGTTTGGGGTTGGGTGGCCATGAGCAGTTCTTC
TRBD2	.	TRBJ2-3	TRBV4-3	CASSQDLSGGAIRPDTQYF	TGCGCCAGCAGCCAAGATCTGAGCGGGGGGGCCATTCGCCCAGATACGCAGTATTTT
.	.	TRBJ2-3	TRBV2	CASRSYGDTQYF	TGTGCCAGCAGATCTTACGGAGATACGCAGTATTTT
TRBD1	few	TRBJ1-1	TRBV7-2	CASSSGGGSNTEAFF	TGTGCCAGCAGCTCCGGAGGGGGCTCGAACACTGAAGCTTTCTTT
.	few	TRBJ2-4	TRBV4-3	CASSQDGTRSVKNIQYF	TGCGCCAGCAGCCAAGATGGCACCCGGTCCGTCAAAAACATTCAGTACTTC
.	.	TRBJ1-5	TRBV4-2	CAGSQEVRGGQPQHF	TGTGCCGGCAGCCAAGAGGTGAGGGGGGGACAGCCCCAGCATTTT
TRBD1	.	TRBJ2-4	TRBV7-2	CASSLEQGARDIQYF	TGTGCCAGCAGCTTAGAACAGGGGGCGCGGGACATTCAGTACTTC
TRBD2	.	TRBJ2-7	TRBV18	CASSLGLAGLSSYEQYF	TGTGCCAGCTCACTAGGACTAGCGGGGCTCTCCTCCTACGAGCAGTACTTC
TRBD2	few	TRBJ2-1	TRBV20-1	CSAEAGGRDNEQFF	TGCAGTGCCGAAGCGGGGGGGCGGGACAATGAGCAGTTCTTC
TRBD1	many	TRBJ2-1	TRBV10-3	CAMGPGQGINEQFF	TGTGCCATGGGGCCGGGACAGGGGATCAATGAGCAGTTCTTC
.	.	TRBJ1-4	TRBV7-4	CASSLVHGGICEKLFF	TGTGCCAGCAGCTTAGTTCATGGGGGGATCTGTGAAAAACTGTTTTTT
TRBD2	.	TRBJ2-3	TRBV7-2	CASSLGSGRKTDTQYF	TGTGCCAGCAGCTTAGGTAGCGGGAGGAAGACAGATACGCAGTATTTT
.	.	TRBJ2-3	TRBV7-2	CASSSEAEDTQYF	TGTGCCAGCAGCTCGGAGGCGGAAGATACGCAGTATTTT
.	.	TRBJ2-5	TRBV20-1	CSVRGQSDQYF	TGCAGTGTCCGAGGACAATCCGACCAGTACTTC
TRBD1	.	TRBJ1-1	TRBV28	CASSRQGLHTEAFF	TGTGCCAGCAGTCGACAGGGATTACACACTGAAGCTTTCTTT
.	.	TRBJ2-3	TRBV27	CASSIFNPTTDTQYF	TGTGCCAGCAGTATCTTTAACCCGACCACAGATACGCAGTATTTT
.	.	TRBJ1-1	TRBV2	CASTGQMNTEAFF	TGTGCCAGTACAGGACAGATGAACACTGAAGCTTTCTTT
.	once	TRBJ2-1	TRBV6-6	CASSYTGTAIGNEQFF	TGTGCCAGCAGTTACACCGGGACGGCGATTGGCAATGAGCAGTTCTTC
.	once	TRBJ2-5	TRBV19	CASSRDRRQETQYF	TGTGCCAGTAGTCGTGACAGGCGCCAAGAGACCCAGTACTTC
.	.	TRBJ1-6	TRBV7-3	CASRPKTQGVHNSPLHF	TGTGCCAGCAGACCTAAAACACAGGGCGTACATAATTCACCCCTCCACTTT
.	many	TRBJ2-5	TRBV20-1	CSARRGAEETQYF	TGCAGTGCTAGACGGGGGGCCGAAGAGACCCAGTACTTC
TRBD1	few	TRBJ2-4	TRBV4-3	CASSPGGGKNIQYF	TGCGCCAGCAGCCCAGGGGGCGGCAAAAACATTCAGTACTTC
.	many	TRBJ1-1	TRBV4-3	CASSQDRGYTEAFF	TGCGCCAGCAGCCAAGATAGGGGCTACACTGAAGCTTTCTTT
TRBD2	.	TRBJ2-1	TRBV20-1	CSARDPASGGLEQFF	TGCAGTGCTAGAGATCCGGCTAGCGGGGGCCTTGAGCAGTTCTTC
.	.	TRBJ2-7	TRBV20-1	CSARAEGGSYNEQYF	TGCAGTGCTAGAGCGGAGGGGGGCTCCTACAATGAGCAGTACTTC
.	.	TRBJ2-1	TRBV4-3	CASSPLKLSVGGQQFF	TGCGCCAGCAGCCCGCTGAAACTAAGCGTTGGGGGACAGCAGTTCTTC
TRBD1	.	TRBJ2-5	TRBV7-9	CASSLGTAHNEQYF	TGTGCCAGCAGCCTAGGGACAGCCCACAATGAGCAGTACTTC
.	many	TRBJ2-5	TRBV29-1	CSVEFGQETQYF	TGCAGCGTTGAATTCGGGCAAGAGACCCAGTACTTC
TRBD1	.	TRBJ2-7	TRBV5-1	CASSMDRGPSRSYEQYF	TGCGCCAGCAGCATGGACAGGGGCCCTTCCCGATCCTACGAGCAGTACTTC
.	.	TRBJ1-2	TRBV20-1	CSASGNREGGYTF	TGCAGTGCTAGCGGTAACAGGGAGGGTGGCTACACCTTC
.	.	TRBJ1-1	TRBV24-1	CATSHEGPEAFF	TGTGCCACCAGCCACGAGGGGCCTGAAGCTTTCTTT
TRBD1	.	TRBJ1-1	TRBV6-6	CASSFSRDREEAFF	TGTGCCAGCAGTTTTTCCCGGGACAGGGAGGAAGCTTTCTTT
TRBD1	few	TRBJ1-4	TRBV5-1	CASSLATGTGATNEKLFF	TGCGCCAGCAGCTTGGCAACCGGGACAGGGGCAACTAATGAAAAACTGTTTTTT
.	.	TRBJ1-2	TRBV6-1	CASSEAVGEGNYGYTF	TGTGCCAGCAGTGAAGCGGTAGGGGAGGGTAACTATGGCTACACCTTC